This TCR beta chain was captured in a study of metastatic and nonmetastatic thyroid tumors. Trimming took 1 base from V and 6 from J, leaving 13 bases between them. Germline V gives CDR1 MNHNS, CDR2 SASEGT. The CDR3 is made up of 15 amino acids. Ahead of thyroid surgery, no patient had received treatment of any kind. This clone was detected ten times or more. With MiXCR, TCRdb called clones anew from the PCR reads. The table shows 24,000 or so clones, with approximately 22% occurring only once. The rearrangement joins TRBV6-1 to TRBJ2-1; D possibly corresponds to TRBD2 (6 bases). Material for sequencing was tumor tissue. This clonotype originated in a female donor with papillary thyroid cancer or a benign thyroid nodule (not recorded which). Some clones in this sample may be carry-over from other donors' samples. CDR3 DNA: TGTGCCAGCAGTGAAGTGGGGAGGCTGGGCAATGAGCAGTTCTTC. Encoded protein: CASSEVGRLGNEQFF.